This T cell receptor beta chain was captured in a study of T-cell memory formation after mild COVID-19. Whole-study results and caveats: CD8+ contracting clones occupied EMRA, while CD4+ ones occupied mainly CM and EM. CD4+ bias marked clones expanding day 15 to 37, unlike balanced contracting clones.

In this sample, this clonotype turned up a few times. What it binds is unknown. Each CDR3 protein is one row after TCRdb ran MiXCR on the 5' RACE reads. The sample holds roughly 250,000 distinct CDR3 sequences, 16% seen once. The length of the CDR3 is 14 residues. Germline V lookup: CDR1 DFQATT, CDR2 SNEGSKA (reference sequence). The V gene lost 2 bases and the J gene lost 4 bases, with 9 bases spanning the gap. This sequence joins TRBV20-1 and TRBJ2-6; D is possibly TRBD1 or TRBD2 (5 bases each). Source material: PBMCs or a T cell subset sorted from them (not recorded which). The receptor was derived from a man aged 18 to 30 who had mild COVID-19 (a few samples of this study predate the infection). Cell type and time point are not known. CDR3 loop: CSARSGTGANVLTF. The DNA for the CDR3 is TGCAGTGCTAGATCGGGGACCGGGGCCAACGTCCTGACTTTC.